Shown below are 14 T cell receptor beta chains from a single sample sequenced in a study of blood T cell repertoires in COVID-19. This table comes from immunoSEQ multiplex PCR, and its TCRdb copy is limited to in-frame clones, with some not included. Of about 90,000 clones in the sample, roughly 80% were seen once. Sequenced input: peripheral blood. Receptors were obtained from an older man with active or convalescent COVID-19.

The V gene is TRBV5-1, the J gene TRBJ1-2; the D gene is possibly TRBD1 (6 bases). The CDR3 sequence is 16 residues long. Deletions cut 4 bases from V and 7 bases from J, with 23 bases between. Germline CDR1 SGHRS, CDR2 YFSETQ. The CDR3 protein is CASSPAPRGGSGGYTF. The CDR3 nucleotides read TGCGCCAGCAGCCCAGCCCCACGTGGGGGCTCAGGTGGCTACACCTTC.

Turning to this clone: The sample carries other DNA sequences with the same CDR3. CDR3 coding DNA: TGTGCCAGCAGCCGGACAGGGGGCTATGGCTACACCTTC. It translates to CASSRTGGYGYTF. V usage is TRBV6-6 and J usage is TRBJ1-2, with TRBD1 identical over 10 bases. This CDR3 contains 13 residues. V dropped 6 bases and J dropped 4; count of bases not matched to a gene: 2. Germline CDR1 is MNHNY and CDR2 is SVGAGI (reference sequence).

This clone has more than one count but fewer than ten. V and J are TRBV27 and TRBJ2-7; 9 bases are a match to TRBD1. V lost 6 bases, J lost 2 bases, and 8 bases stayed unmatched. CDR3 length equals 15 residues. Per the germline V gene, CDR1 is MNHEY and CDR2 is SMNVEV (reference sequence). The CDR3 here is CASRRTGGWTYEQYF. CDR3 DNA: TGTGCCAGCAGACGAACAGGGGGCTGGACCTACGAGCAGTACTTC.

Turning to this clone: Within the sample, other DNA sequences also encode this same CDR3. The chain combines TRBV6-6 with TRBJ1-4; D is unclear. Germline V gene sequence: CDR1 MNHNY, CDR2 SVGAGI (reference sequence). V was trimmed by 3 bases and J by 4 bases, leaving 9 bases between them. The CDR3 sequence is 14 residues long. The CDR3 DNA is TGTGCCAGCAGTTATGGGCAGAGTAATGAAAAACTGTTTTTT. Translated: CASSYGQSNEKLFF.

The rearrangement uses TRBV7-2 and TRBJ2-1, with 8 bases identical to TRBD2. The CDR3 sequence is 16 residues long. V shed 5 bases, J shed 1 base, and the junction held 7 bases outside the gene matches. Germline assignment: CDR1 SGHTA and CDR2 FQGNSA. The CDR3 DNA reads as TGTGCCAGCAGCCTCTCCGGGGGGGGTTCCTACAATGAGCAGTTCTTC. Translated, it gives CASSLSGGGSYNEQFF.

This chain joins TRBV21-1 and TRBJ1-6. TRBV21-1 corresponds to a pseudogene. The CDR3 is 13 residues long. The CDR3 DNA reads TGTGCCAGCTGTCCTACCACCAATTCACCCCTCCACTTT. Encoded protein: CASCPTTNSPLHF.

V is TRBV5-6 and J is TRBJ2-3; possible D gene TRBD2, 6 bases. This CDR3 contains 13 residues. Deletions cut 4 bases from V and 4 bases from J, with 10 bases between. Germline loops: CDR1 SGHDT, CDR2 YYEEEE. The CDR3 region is CASSLRRADTQYF. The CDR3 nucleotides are TGTGCCAGCAGCCTGAGGAGGGCAGATACGCAGTATTTT.

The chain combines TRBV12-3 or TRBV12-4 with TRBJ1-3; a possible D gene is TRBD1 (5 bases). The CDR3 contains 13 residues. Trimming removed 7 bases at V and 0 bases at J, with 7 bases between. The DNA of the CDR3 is TGTGCCAGCAAGACAGCCTCTGGAAACACCATATATTTT. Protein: CASKTASGNTIYF.

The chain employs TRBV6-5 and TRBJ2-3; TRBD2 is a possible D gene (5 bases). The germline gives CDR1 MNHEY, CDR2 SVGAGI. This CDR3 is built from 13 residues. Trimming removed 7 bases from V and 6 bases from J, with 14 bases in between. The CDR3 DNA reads TGTGCCAGCACTCTCCTGGGAGCCGATACGCAGTATTTT. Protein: CASTLLGADTQYF.

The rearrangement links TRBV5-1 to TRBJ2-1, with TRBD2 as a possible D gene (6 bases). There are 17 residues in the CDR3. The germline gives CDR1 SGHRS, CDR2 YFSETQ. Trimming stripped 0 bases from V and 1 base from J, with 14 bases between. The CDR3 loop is CASSLVISAGSYNEQFF. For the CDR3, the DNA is TGCGCCAGCAGCTTGGTGATATCAGCGGGTTCCTACAATGAGCAGTTCTTC.

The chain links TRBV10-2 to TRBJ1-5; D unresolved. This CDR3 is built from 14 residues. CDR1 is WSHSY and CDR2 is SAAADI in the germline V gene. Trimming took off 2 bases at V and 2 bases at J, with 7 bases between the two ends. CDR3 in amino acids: CASSEGDGNQPQHF. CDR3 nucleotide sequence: TGCGCCAGCAGTGAGGGAGATGGCAATCAGCCCCAGCATTTT.

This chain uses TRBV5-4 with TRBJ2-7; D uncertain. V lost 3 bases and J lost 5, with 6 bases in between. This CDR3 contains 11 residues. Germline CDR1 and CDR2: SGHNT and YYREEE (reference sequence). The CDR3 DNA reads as TGTGCCAGCAGCTATAGAAACGAGCAGTACTTC. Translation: CASSYRNEQYF.

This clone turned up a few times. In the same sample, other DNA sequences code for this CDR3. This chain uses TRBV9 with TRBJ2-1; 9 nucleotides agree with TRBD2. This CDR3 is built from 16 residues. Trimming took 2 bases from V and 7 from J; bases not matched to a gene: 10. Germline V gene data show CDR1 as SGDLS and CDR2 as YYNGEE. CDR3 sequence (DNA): TGTGCCAGCAGCGTTCTGGCGGGGGGGCCGGGGAATGAGCAGTTCTTC. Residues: CASSVLAGGPGNEQFF.

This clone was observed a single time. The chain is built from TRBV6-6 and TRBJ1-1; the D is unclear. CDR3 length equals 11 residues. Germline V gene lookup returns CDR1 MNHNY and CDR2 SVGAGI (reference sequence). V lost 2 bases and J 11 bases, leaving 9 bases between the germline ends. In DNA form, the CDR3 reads TGTGCCAGCAGTTACGACGCGAGGGCTTTCTTT. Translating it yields CASSYDARAFF.